This T cell receptor beta chain was profiled in a study of control samples from healthy donors and cancer patients. The data were produced by immunoSEQ multiplex PCR, yet TCRdb's version contains in-frame clones alone and is incomplete. This sample has about 54,000 clones, with around 97% found just once. Germline-derived CDR1 and CDR2 are MNHNS and SASEGT. There are 16 residues in the CDR3. V was pared by 2 bases and J by 0 bases, with 14 bases between. The sequencing input was blood. The clonotype originates from a woman between 25 and 40 years old in good health. This chain uses TRBV6-1 with TRBJ2-7; D possibly corresponds to TRBD1 (6 bases). CDR3 amino acids: CASSEPTGAYSYEQYF. The CDR3 DNA reads TGTGCCAGCAGTGAACCGACAGGAGCTTACTCCTACGAGCAGTACTTC.